This T cell receptor beta chain was profiled in a study of T cell repertoires in cytomegalovirus infection. Study-wide results and caveats: The study identified carriers of CMV plus the relevant HLA from cumulative public TCR beta family frequency.

As for this clonotype: What it binds is not known.

One entry per CDR3 protein, called by TCRdb with MiXCR from the reads. This table holds over 120,000 distinct CDR3 sequences, about 31% found once. The sample in question was CD8+ T cells from cultured PBMCs, obtained from culture after CMV antigen stimulation. This TCR came from a human donor in good health (CMV status not recorded). Some clones in this sample may be carry-over from other donors' samples.

This chain's CDR3 is CASGTGGGRTKETQYF. As DNA, the CDR3 is TGTGCCAGCGGGACAGGGGGAGGAAGGACAAAAGAGACCCAGTACTTC. The chain carries TRBV28 and TRBJ2-5; 11 bases line up with TRBD1. V was clipped by 8 bases and J by 3 bases; unmatched bases: 11. From germline, CDR1 is MDHEN and CDR2 SYDVKM. This CDR3 is 16 amino acids long. Full variable domain (rest looked up from reference TRBV28 and TRBJ2-5): DVKVTQSSRYLVKRTGEKVFLECVQDMDHENMFWYRQDPGLGLRLIYFSYDVKMKEKGDIPEGYSVSREKKERFSLILESASTNQTSMYLCASGTGGGRTKETQYFGPGTRLLVL.